The clone carrying this T cell receptor beta chain was seen repeatedly, ten times or more. V shed 0 bases and J shed 13 bases, with 16 bases lying between them. CDR1 and CDR2 from the germline V gene are GTSNPN and SVGIG (reference sequence). CDR3 length: 13 amino acids. Amplification of TCR beta CDR3 regions used RNA as the template. The HTBI set primed first-round TCR CDR3 RT-PCR. In TCRdb, the multiplex PCR reads were re-called with MiXCR into one record per CDR3 protein. Here the sample spans 300,000 to 500,000 distinct CDR3 sequences, more than 13% being singletons. The record originates from a study of T cells in Graves' hyperthyroidism and ophthalmopathy.

The sequence was obtained from a man in his forties or fifties with Graves' ophthalmopathy. V and J are TRBV30 and TRBJ2-1; the D is unclear. Sequenced input: blood. The CDR3 loop is CAWSVTGLGRQFF. The CDR3 DNA reads TGTGCCTGGAGTGTGACGGGCCTGGGTCGCCAGTTCTTC.